One and the same sample provided the 32 T cell receptor beta chains below, sequenced in a study of blood T cell repertoires in COVID-19. Profiled with immunoSEQ multiplex PCR; TCRdb holds only in-frame clones, not every one. This sample has around 56,000 clones, with about four fifths found just once. The sequenced sample consisted of peripheral blood. These receptors were taken from a woman of 80 years or more with active or convalescent COVID-19.

This sequence joins TRBV3-1 (or the pseudogene TRBV3-2) and TRBJ2-2; D gene uncertain. The CDR3 extends over 17 amino acids. V dropped 0 bases and J dropped 5 bases, with 16 bases sitting between them. Germline V CDR1 and CDR2: LGHDT, YNNKEL (reference sequence). The CDR3, as DNA: TGTGCCAGCAGCCAAGAGGTGCTAGTTCGAAAGACCGGGGAGCTGTTTTTT. Translated: CASSQEVLVRKTGELFF.

This chain uses TRBV5-1 with TRBJ1-1, with 8 bases aligning to TRBD1. Germline V gene sequence: CDR1 SGHRS, CDR2 YFSETQ. The ends lost 4 bases at V and 4 bases at J; junction bases unmatched: 12. The CDR3 extends over 16 amino acids. Written as DNA, the CDR3 is TGCGCCAGCAGCCCTAGGACAGGGTCGGTGAGCACTGAAGCTTTCTTT. Encoded protein: CASSPRTGSVSTEAFF.

The chain uses TRBV4-2 and TRBJ1-1, with TRBD1 as a possible D gene (6 bases). CDR3 length: 14 residues. CDR1 LGHNA and CDR2 YNFKEQ come from the germline V gene. V was shortened by 4 bases and J by 1 base, with 10 bases between the two germline ends. This CDR3 reads CASSLLQGNTEAFF. DNA for the CDR3: TGTGCCAGCAGCCTCCTACAGGGGAACACTGAAGCTTTCTTT.

The chain carries TRBV21-1 and TRBJ2-2; no check of the table's D call, TRBD2, against the DNA was made. TRBV21-1 is a pseudogene. This CDR3 contains 17 residues. The CDR3 coding sequence is TGTGCCAGCAGCTACCCCGCCACTAGCGAGAACACCGGGGAGCTGTTTTTT. It yields the protein CASSYPATSENTGELFF.

This chain connects TRBV7-2 to TRBJ1-2; D might be TRBD1 (5 bases). V was clipped by 1 base and J by 5 bases, with 11 bases between them. This CDR3 contains 14 residues. CDR1 SGHTA and CDR2 FQGNSA come from the germline V gene. The CDR3 reads CASSLGARGYGYTF. The CDR3 nucleotides read TGTGCCAGCAGCTTAGGGGCAAGGGGTTATGGCTACACCTTC.

This chain uses TRBV7-3 with TRBJ2-6, with TRBD1 matching 12 bases. The length of the CDR3 is 20 residues. Germline assignment: CDR1 SGHTA and CDR2 FQGTGA. V shed 4 bases and J 0 bases; nucleotides not matched to a gene: 10. The CDR3 region has the DNA TGTGCCAGCAGCTCAGCAGGGGGACAGGGGGCCTACTCTGGGGCCAACGTCCTGACTTTC. Protein: CASSSAGGQGAYSGANVLTF. The variable domain in full, completed from reference TRBV7-3 and TRBJ2-6, reads GAGVSQTPSNKVTEKGKYVELRCDPISGHTALYWYRQSLGQGPEFLIYFQGTGAADDSGLPNDRFFAVRPEGSVSTLKIQRTERGDSAVYLCASSSAGGQGAYSGANVLTFGAGSRLTVL.

The chain recombines TRBV5-6 with TRBJ2-7; 7 nucleotides agree with TRBD2. The CDR3 sequence is 14 residues long. V lost 5 bases to trimming and J lost 2 bases; unmatched junction nucleotides: 7. Looked up from germline, CDR1 is SGHDT and CDR2 is YYEEEE. The CDR3 spells CASSKAGWAYEQYF. In DNA, the CDR3 is TGTGCCAGCAGTAAAGCGGGGTGGGCCTACGAGCAGTACTTC.

This rearrangement joins TRBV6-2 or TRBV6-3 to TRBJ2-7, with a weak D call TRBD1 (5 bases). With 2 bases removed from V and 2 bases from J, the gap between germline ends came to 10 bases. The CDR3 spans 14 residues. Germline V gene lookup returns CDR1 MNHEY and CDR2 SVGEGT. The CDR3 DNA is TGTGCCAGCAGTTACGACAGTCCTCCCTACGAGCAGTACTTC. Its protein is CASSYDSPPYEQYF.

In nucleotides, the CDR3 is TGTGCCAGCAGCTTAGGGGGGCAGGAAGAGACCCAGTACTTC. It translates to CASSLGGQEETQYF. This chain links TRBV7-9 with TRBJ2-5; TRBD1 is a possible D gene (6 bases). The length of the CDR3 is 14 residues. V shed 1 base and J shed 3 bases, with 9 bases lying between them. Looked up from germline, CDR1 is SEHNR and CDR2 is FQNEAQ (reference sequence).

The chain joins TRBV18 to TRBJ1-2, with 7 bases fitting TRBD1. Trimming cost V 6 bases and J 8 bases; bases outside gene matches: 6. The CDR3 extends over 12 amino acids. The germline gives CDR1 KGHSH, CDR2 LQKENI. CDR3 protein: CASSPDRAGYTF. DNA for the CDR3: TGTGCCAGCTCTCCCGACAGGGCCGGCTACACCTTC.

A single count supports this clone. The junction departs from the called germline gene at one end, perhaps through a read error. The chain is built from TRBV24-1 and TRBJ1-2; the D is unclear. The CDR3 spans 14 residues. Germline V gene sequence: CDR1 KGHDR, CDR2 SFDVKD. CDR3: CATSGGWANFGYTF. The CDR3, as DNA: TGTGCCACCAGTGGAGGGTGGGCCAACTTTGGCTACACCTTC.

The chain couples TRBV7-8 to TRBJ2-7; 9 positions match TRBD2. The CDR3 extends over 16 amino acids. Germline trimming cut 5 bases from V and 2 bases from J; bases unmatched to any gene: 10. Germline lookup yields CDR1 SGHVS and CDR2 FQNEAQ. Written as DNA, the CDR3 is TGTGCCAGCAGCCTCCCTCCGGGACTAGCAGCCTACGAGCAGTACTTC. Translating it yields CASSLPPGLAAYEQYF.

The V gene is TRBV27, the J gene TRBJ2-4; TRBD1 matches 9 bases. V was clipped by 5 bases and J by 6 bases; unmatched bases: 8. The CDR3 has 15 residues. Germline CDR1 is MNHEY and CDR2 is SMNVEV (reference sequence). The chain's CDR3 is CASSEHRGRLNIQYF. The CDR3 nucleotides are TGTGCCAGCAGTGAACACAGGGGGCGCTTAAACATTCAGTACTTC.

The chain recombines TRBV5-8 with TRBJ2-1; perhaps TRBD2 as D (7 bases). V was pared by 6 bases and J by 3 bases, with 19 bases between. Germline V lookup: CDR1 SGHTS, CDR2 YDEGEE. The CDR3 is 16 residues long. CDR3: CASKGGAIDFYNEQFF. In nucleotides, the CDR3 is TGTGCCAGCAAGGGGGGGGCTATTGATTTCTACAATGAGCAGTTCTTC.

J is TRBJ1-6 and V is TRBV4-3; D is unclear. The CDR3 extends over 13 amino acids. The V end lost 4 bases, the J end lost 7 bases, and 8 bases lay between the germline ends. CDR1 LGHNA and CDR2 YSLEER come from the germline V gene. CDR3 loop: CASSPSRNSPLHF. The CDR3 nucleotides are TGCGCCAGCAGCCCTTCGAGAAATTCACCCCTCCACTTT.

V usage is TRBV7-3 and J usage is TRBJ1-1, with 7 bases lining up with TRBD1. The CDR3 consists of 14 residues. Germline V lookup: CDR1 SGHTA, CDR2 FQGTGA. Trimming at V came to 1 base and at J to 3 bases, leaving 2 bases not matched to a gene. This chain's CDR3 is CASSLSGTDTEAFF. The CDR3 DNA reads TGTGCCAGCAGCTTAAGCGGGACAGACACTGAAGCTTTCTTT.

The chain combines TRBV5-1 with TRBJ1-3; 7 bases agree with TRBD1. Germline V gene lookup returns CDR1 SGHRS and CDR2 YFSETQ. The CDR3 contains 14 residues. V shed 0 bases, J shed 6 bases, and the junction held 3 bases outside the gene matches. In DNA, the CDR3 is TGCGCCAGCAGCTTGGGAGGGGGCGAAAACACCATATATTTT. Translation gives CASSLGGGENTIYF. Full variable domain (missing parts from reference TRBV5-1 and TRBJ1-3): KAGVTQTPRYLIKTRGQQVTLSCSPISGHRSVSWYQQTPGQGLQFLFEYFSETQRNKGNFPGRFSGRQFSNSRSEMNVSTLELGDSALYLCASSLGGGENTIYFGEGSWLTVV.

This chain connects TRBV6-5 to TRBJ1-1, with D tentatively TRBD1 (6 bases). The CDR3 consists of 14 residues. The germline V and J ends were trimmed by 5 bases and 1 base, with 11 bases remaining between them. CDR1 and CDR2 (germline): MNHEY, SVGAGI. CDR3 residues: CASSPGARNTEAFF. The CDR3 bases are TGTGCCAGCAGTCCAGGGGCTCGGAACACTGAAGCTTTCTTT.

This chain connects TRBV6-5 to TRBJ1-5; the match to TRBD1 covers 11 bases. Germline CDR1 and CDR2: MNHEY and SVGAGI. V dropped 6 bases and J dropped 1; count of bases not matched to a gene: 2. This CDR3 comprises 15 residues. In DNA form, the CDR3 reads TGTGCCAGCAGGGACAGGGGGCTAAGCAATCAGCCCCAGCATTTT. It is translated as CASRDRGLSNQPQHF.

The CDR3 DNA follows: TGTGCCAGCAGCATCTATCTAACTAACTATGGCTACACCTTC. Translated: CASSIYLTNYGYTF. The chain links TRBV6-2 or TRBV6-3 to TRBJ1-2; D is ambiguous. This CDR3 is 14 amino acids long. In germline, CDR1 is MNHEY, CDR2 SVGEGT. The V end lost 6 bases, the J end lost 0 bases, and 11 bases lay between the germline ends.

The rearrangement links TRBV19 to TRBJ2-7; 9 nucleotides align to TRBD1. This CDR3 is built from 14 residues. Per the germline V gene, CDR1 is LNHDA and CDR2 is SQIVND (reference sequence). The V segment lost 3 bases and the J segment 4 bases; nucleotides outside the gene matches: 4. This CDR3 is CASSIGTGTYEQYF. CDR3 in DNA: TGTGCCAGTAGTATCGGGACAGGGACTTACGAGCAGTACTTC.

This chain joins TRBV19 and TRBJ1-5; D gene ambiguous. Germline V gene lookup returns CDR1 LNHDA and CDR2 SQIVND (reference sequence). The CDR3 has 14 residues. Trimming took off 3 bases at V and 11 bases at J, with 17 bases between the two ends. The chain's CDR3 is CASSISPIQSAQHF. CDR3 bases: TGTGCCAGTAGTATTAGCCCTATACAATCAGCCCAGCATTTT.

The chain recombines TRBV6-2 or TRBV6-3 with TRBJ2-3, with D perhaps TRBD1 (6 bases). CDR3 length: 17 residues. The germline V gene encodes CDR1 MNHEY and CDR2 SVGEGT. V lost 0 bases, J lost 1 base, and 14 bases lay in between. The CDR3 here is CASSYSLGHLGTDTQYF. In DNA form, the CDR3 reads TGTGCCAGCAGTTACTCATTGGGACACCTGGGCACAGATACGCAGTATTTT.

The chain uses TRBV9 and TRBJ1-1; D perhaps matches TRBD1 (6 bases). CDR1 SGDLS and CDR2 YYNGEE come from the germline V gene. The length of the CDR3 is 12 residues. Trimming removed 5 bases from V and 4 bases from J, with 9 bases in between. CDR3 DNA sequence: TGTGCCAGCAGTCAGACAGGCACTGAAGCTTTCTTT. Residues: CASSQTGTEAFF. Drawing the rest from reference TRBV9 and TRBJ1-1, the complete variable domain is DSGVTQTPKHLITATGQRVTLRCSPRSGDLSVYWYQQSLDQGLQFLIQYYNGEERAKGNILERFSAQQFPDLHSELNLSSLELGDSALYFCASSQTGTEAFFGQGTRLTVV.

The chain combines TRBV18 with TRBJ1-1; 7 nucleotides agree with TRBD1. The CDR3 spans 17 residues. V was clipped by 2 bases and J by 4 bases; unmatched bases: 13. The germline V gene has CDR1 KGHSH and CDR2 LQKENI. CDR3 sequence: CASSPGTVGAVTTEAFF. In nucleotides, the CDR3 is TGTGCCAGCTCACCAGGGACAGTAGGTGCTGTGACCACTGAAGCTTTCTTT.

The chain is built from TRBV20-1 and TRBJ1-5, with D unresolved. The CDR3 consists of 10 residues. In germline, CDR1 is DFQATT, CDR2 SNEGSKA (reference sequence). Trimming removed 1 base at V and 7 bases at J, with 2 bases between. CDR3 coding DNA: TGCAGTGCTAGAGTACAGCCCCAGCATTTT. The encoded protein is CSARVQPQHF.

The J gene is TRBJ1-1, the V gene TRBV11-2; possible D gene TRBD1, 6 bases. This CDR3 comprises 14 residues. From germline, CDR1 is SGHAT and CDR2 FQNNGV. Trimming cost V 5 bases and J 5 bases, with 15 bases left between them. The CDR3 here is CASSIPGHGTEAFF. The DNA for the CDR3 is TGTGCCAGCAGCATACCGGGACATGGAACTGAAGCTTTCTTT.

This chain links TRBV18 with TRBJ1-4, with TRBD1 matching over 9 bases. V shed 4 bases and J 7 bases; nucleotides not matched to a gene: 10. The CDR3 length is 16 residues. Germline CDR1 is KGHSH and CDR2 is LQKENI. This CDR3 is CASSRNTGTGSEKLFF. The CDR3 DNA follows: TGTGCCAGCTCACGAAATACCGGGACAGGGAGTGAAAAACTGTTTTTT.

This rearrangement joins TRBV28 to TRBJ1-1, with 7 bases aligning to TRBD1. The germline V gene encodes CDR1 MDHEN and CDR2 SYDVKM. This CDR3 contains 16 residues. J gave up 0 bases and V 4 bases, and 8 bases lay outside the gene matches. DNA for the CDR3: TGTGCCAGCAGTTCCCGACAGGGCCGAATGAACACTGAAGCTTTCTTT. Translating gives CASSSRQGRMNTEAFF.

The CDR3 region is CASSASLAGGYNEQFF. DNA for the CDR3: TGTGCCAGCAGCGCTAGCCTAGCGGGGGGCTACAATGAGCAGTTCTTC. The chain joins TRBV9 to TRBJ2-1; 11 bases are shared with TRBD2. V trimming: 3 bases; J trimming: 3 bases; junction bases outside the gene matches: 5. The CDR3 totals 16 residues. The germline CDR1 and CDR2 sequences are SGDLS and YYNGEE.

This clone was recorded a few times. The V call is TRBV24-1, the J call TRBJ1-5; 11 bases fit TRBD1. There are 15 residues in the CDR3. The V gene end was trimmed by 9 bases and the J gene end by 4 bases; junction bases not matched to a gene: 7. Germline CDR1 and CDR2: KGHDR and SFDVKD. Here the CDR3 reads CATAEGTGGNQPQHF. The CDR3 nucleotides are TGTGCCACCGCAGAAGGGACAGGGGGAAATCAGCCCCAGCATTTT.

This clone was seen only once. J is TRBJ1-1 and V is TRBV25-1; 12 positions match TRBD1. The CDR3 runs to 13 residues. From germline, CDR1 is MGHDK and CDR2 SYGVNS. With V trimmed by 6 bases and J by 5 bases, 1 base remained unmatched. CDR3 residues: CASRGQGATEAFF. The CDR3 region has the DNA TGTGCCAGCAGGGGACAGGGGGCGACTGAAGCTTTCTTT.